The 14 T cell receptor beta chains given below trace back to one sample, sequenced in a study of T cell responses to AZD1222 COVID-19 vaccine. The method was immunoSEQ multiplex PCR; TCRdb's version includes in-frame clones alone and lacks a portion of them. The sample contains fewer than 200,000 clones, approximately 92% of which appear only once. Sequencing was performed on peripheral blood, taken on day 0 of AZD1222 vaccination. Source of these receptors: an adult in good health.

This sequence joins TRBV19 and TRBJ1-3; D not certain. Germline V gives CDR1 LNHDA, CDR2 SQIVND (reference sequence). Trimming took 6 bases from V and 0 from J, leaving 9 bases between them. This CDR3 region has 14 residues. CDR3 sequence reads: CASSLGRSGNTIYF. CDR3 bases: TGTGCCAGTAGCCTAGGGCGCTCTGGAAACACCATATATTTT. Together with reference TRBV19 and TRBJ1-3, the CDR3 gives the full variable domain: DGGITQSPKYLFRKEGQNVTLSCEQNLNHDAMYWYRQDPGQGLRLIYYSQIVNDFQKGDIAEGYSVSREKKESFPLTVTSAQKNPTAFYLCASSLGRSGNTIYFGEGSWLTVV.

The J gene is TRBJ1-2, the V gene TRBV7-9; 9 bases are shared with TRBD1. The length of the CDR3 is 15 residues. CDR1 and CDR2 from the germline V gene are SEHNR and FQNEAQ (reference sequence). Germline trimming cut 5 bases from V and 6 bases from J; bases unmatched to any gene: 10. This CDR3 reads CASSGPGQGIHGYTF. The DNA for the CDR3 is TGTGCCAGCAGCGGACCGGGACAGGGTATTCATGGCTACACCTTC.

This sequence joins TRBV5-1 and TRBJ1-2, with D maybe TRBD1 (5 bases). The germline V gene has CDR1 SGHRS and CDR2 YFSETQ. V gave up 1 base and J gave up 0 bases, with 10 bases separating them. The CDR3 has 15 amino acids. CDR3 DNA: TGCGCCAGCAGCTTGATCGCAGGGACTAACTATGGCTACACCTTC. Translation: CASSLIAGTNYGYTF. Supplemented by reference TRBV5-1 and TRBJ1-2, the full variable domain reads KAGVTQTPRYLIKTRGQQVTLSCSPISGHRSVSWYQQTPGQGLQFLFEYFSETQRNKGNFPGRFSGRQFSNSRSEMNVSTLELGDSALYLCASSLIAGTNYGYTFGSGTRLTVV.

This rearrangement joins TRBV29-1 to TRBJ1-1, with no clear D. Germline V gene lookup returns CDR1 SQVTM and CDR2 ANQGSEA. The CDR3 sequence is 13 residues long. V was cut by 1 base and J by 0 bases, with 6 bases left in between. CDR3 nucleotides: TGCAGCGTTGAAGGGGTTATGAACACTGAAGCTTTCTTT. This codes for CSVEGVMNTEAFF.

This clone has only a few counts. This rearrangement joins TRBV28 to TRBJ1-4; D is uncertain. The V end was cut by 3 bases, the J end by 3 bases, with 11 bases between. CDR1 MDHEN and CDR2 SYDVKM come from the germline V gene. The CDR3 is made up of 15 amino acids. CDR3 region: CASSFPRVANEKLFF. The CDR3 DNA reads TGTGCCAGCAGTTTCCCCCGCGTGGCTAATGAAAAACTGTTTTTT.

V and J are TRBV2 and TRBJ2-4; D is uncertain. Per the germline V gene, CDR1 is SNHLY and CDR2 is FYNNEI. This CDR3 spans 13 amino acids. V was clipped by 7 bases and J by 0 bases, with 7 bases between them. Here the CDR3 reads CASNSLAKNIQYF. CDR3 nucleotides: TGTGCCAGCAATTCGTTAGCCAAAAACATTCAGTACTTC.

This chain joins TRBV6-6 and TRBJ1-4; 9 nucleotides agree with TRBD1. CDR1 is MNHNY and CDR2 is SVGAGI in the germline V gene (reference sequence). This CDR3 is built from 15 residues. J gave up 4 bases and V 5 bases, and 5 bases lay outside the gene matches. In DNA, the CDR3 is TGTGCCAGCAGTCCACGGACAGGGGTTAATGAAAAACTGTTTTTT. It yields the protein CASSPRTGVNEKLFF.

This sequence joins TRBV6-5 and TRBJ1-3; 8 bases fit TRBD1. V shed 4 bases, J shed 4 bases, and the junction held 3 bases outside the gene matches. The CDR3 spans 14 residues. Looked up from germline, CDR1 is MNHEY and CDR2 is SVGAGI. CDR3 amino acids: CASSSQGAGNTIYF. In DNA form, the CDR3 reads TGTGCCAGCAGTTCTCAGGGGGCGGGAAACACCATATATTTT.

This chain links TRBV5-4 with TRBJ1-2, with D possibly matching TRBD1 (5 bases). The length of the CDR3 is 15 residues. Germline V gene sequence: CDR1 SGHNT, CDR2 YYREEE (reference sequence). The V and J ends lost 4 bases and 4 bases respectively, with 17 bases between them. This chain's CDR3 is CASSPRLGVAYGYTF. CDR3 sequence (DNA): TGTGCCAGCAGCCCCAGGTTAGGGGTGGCCTATGGCTACACCTTC.

The chain is built from TRBV6-2 or TRBV6-3 and TRBJ1-4, with D possibly being TRBD1 (5 bases). Germline CDR1 is MNHEY and CDR2 is SVGEGT. CDR3 length equals 15 residues. Deletions cut 6 bases from V and 8 bases from J, with 19 bases between. The chain's CDR3 is CASSPSGGTREKLFF. The CDR3 DNA is TGTGCCAGCAGCCCCAGCGGGGGGACGCGAGAAAAACTGTTTTTT.

The genes are TRBV5-4 and TRBJ2-2; D is possibly TRBD2 (5 bases). This CDR3 comprises 16 residues. With 4 bases removed from V and 5 bases from J, the gap between germline ends came to 18 bases. Germline lookup yields CDR1 SGHNT and CDR2 YYREEE (reference sequence). As DNA, the CDR3 is TGTGCCAGCAGCCAGGACTTGGGGTTTGGGACCGGGGAGCTGTTTTTT. Amino acids: CASSQDLGFGTGELFF.

The V gene is TRBV5-1, the J gene TRBJ1-4; TRBD1 agrees at 7 bases. This CDR3 has 15 amino acids. Trimming took 3 bases from V and 6 from J; bases not matched to a gene: 8. Germline loops: CDR1 SGHRS, CDR2 YFSETQ. The CDR3 loop is CASSSTGEAYEKLFF. For the CDR3, the DNA is TGCGCCAGCAGCTCCACAGGGGAGGCCTATGAAAAACTGTTTTTT. Using reference TRBV5-1 and TRBJ1-4 for the parts outside the CDR3, the full variable domain is KAGVTQTPRYLIKTRGQQVTLSCSPISGHRSVSWYQQTPGQGLQFLFEYFSETQRNKGNFPGRFSGRQFSNSRSEMNVSTLELGDSALYLCASSSTGEAYEKLFFGSGTQLSVL.

The chain carries TRBV19 and TRBJ2-7, with D perhaps matching TRBD1 (5 bases). The CDR3 extends over 13 amino acids. V lost 5 bases to trimming and J lost 3 bases, with 11 bases between them. Germline CDR1 LNHDA, CDR2 SQIVND (reference sequence). CDR3 coding DNA: TGTGCCAGTAGTGAAGGGGTTGACTACGAGCAGTACTTC. This sequence encodes CASSEGVDYEQYF.

The chain joins TRBV6-6 to TRBJ1-4; D might be TRBD1 (5 bases). The V end was cut by 5 bases, the J end by 5 bases, with 12 bases between. This CDR3 comprises 14 residues. Germline V gene sequence: CDR1 MNHNY, CDR2 SVGAGI (reference sequence). The CDR3 here is CASSQQAPNEKLFF. The CDR3 region has the DNA TGTGCCAGCAGTCAACAGGCCCCCAATGAAAAACTGTTTTTT.